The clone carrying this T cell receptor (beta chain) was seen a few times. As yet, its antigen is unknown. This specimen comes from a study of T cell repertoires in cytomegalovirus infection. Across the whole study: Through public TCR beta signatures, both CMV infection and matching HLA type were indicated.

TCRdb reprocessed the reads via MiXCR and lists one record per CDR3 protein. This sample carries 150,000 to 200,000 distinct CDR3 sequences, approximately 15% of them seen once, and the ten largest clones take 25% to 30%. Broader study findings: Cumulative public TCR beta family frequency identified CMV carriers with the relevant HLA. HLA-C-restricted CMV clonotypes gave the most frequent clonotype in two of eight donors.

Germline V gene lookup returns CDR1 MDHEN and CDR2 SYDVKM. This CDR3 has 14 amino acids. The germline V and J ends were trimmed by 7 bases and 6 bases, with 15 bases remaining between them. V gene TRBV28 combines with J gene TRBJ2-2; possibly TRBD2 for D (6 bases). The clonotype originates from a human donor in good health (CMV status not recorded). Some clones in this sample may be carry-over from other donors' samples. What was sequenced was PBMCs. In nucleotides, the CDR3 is TGTGCCAGCATCGGGCAGGGAGGCGCCGGGGAGCTGTTTTTT. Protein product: CASIGQGGAGELFF.